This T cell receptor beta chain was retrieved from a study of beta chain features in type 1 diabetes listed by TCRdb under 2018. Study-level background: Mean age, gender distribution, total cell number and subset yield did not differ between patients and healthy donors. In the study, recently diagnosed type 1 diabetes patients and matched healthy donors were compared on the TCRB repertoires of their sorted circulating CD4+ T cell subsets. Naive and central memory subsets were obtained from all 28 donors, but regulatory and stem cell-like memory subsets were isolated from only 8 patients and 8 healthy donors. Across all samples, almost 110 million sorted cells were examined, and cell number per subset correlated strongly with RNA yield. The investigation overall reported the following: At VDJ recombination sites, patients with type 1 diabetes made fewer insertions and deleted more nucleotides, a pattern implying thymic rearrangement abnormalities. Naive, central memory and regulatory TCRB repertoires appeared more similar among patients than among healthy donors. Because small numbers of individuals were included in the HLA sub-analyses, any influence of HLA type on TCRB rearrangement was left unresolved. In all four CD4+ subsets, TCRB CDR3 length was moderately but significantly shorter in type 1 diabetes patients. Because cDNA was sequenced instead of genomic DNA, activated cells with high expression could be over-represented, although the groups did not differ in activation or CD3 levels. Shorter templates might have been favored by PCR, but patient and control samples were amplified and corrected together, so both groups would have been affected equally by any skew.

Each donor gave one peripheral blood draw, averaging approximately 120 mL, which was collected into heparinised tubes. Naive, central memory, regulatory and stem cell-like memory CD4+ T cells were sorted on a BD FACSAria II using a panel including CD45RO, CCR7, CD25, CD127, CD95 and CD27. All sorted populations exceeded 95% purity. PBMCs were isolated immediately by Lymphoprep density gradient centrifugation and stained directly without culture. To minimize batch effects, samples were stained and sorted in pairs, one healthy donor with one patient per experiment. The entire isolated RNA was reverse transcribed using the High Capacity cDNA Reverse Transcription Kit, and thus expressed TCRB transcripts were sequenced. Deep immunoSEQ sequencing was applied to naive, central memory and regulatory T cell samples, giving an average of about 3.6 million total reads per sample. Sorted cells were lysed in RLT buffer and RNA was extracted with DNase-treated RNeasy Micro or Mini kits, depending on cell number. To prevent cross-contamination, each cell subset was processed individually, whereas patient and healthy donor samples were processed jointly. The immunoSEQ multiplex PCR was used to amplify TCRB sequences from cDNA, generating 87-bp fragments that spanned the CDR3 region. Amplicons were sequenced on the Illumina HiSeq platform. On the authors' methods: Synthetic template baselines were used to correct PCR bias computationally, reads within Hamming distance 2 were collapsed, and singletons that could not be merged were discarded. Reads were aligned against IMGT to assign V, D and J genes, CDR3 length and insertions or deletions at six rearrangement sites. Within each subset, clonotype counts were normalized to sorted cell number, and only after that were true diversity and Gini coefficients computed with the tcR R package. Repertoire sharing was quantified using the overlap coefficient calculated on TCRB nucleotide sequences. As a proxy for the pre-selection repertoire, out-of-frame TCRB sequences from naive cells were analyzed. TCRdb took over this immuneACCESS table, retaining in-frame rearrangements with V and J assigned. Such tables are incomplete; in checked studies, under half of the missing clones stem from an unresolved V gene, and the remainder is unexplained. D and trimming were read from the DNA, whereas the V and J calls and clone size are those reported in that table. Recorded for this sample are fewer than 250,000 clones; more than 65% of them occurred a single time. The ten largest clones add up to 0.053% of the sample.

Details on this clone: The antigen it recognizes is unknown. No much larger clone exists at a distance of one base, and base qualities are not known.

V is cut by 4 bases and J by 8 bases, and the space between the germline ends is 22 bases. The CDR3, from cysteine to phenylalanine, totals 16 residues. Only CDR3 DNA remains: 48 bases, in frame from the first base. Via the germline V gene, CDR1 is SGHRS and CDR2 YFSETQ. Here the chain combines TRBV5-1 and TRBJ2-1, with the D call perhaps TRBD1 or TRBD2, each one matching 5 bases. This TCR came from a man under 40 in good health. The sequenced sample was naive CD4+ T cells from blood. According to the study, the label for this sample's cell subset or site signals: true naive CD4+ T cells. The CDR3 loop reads CASSPGSGQGRDEQFF. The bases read TGCGCCAGCAGCCCAGGATCGGGGCAGGGAAGGGATGAGCAGTTCTTC.